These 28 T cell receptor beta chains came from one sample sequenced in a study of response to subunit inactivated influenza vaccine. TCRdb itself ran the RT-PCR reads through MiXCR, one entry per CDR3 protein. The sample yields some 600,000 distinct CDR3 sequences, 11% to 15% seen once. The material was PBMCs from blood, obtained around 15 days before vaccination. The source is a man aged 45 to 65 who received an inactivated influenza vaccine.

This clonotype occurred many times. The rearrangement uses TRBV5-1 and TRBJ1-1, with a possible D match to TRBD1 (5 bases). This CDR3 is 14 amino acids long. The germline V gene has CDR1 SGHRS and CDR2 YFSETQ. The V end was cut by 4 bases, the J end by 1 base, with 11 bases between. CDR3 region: CASSPTTENTEAFF. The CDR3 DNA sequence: TGCGCCAGCAGCCCTACGACAGAGAACACTGAAGCTTTCTTT.

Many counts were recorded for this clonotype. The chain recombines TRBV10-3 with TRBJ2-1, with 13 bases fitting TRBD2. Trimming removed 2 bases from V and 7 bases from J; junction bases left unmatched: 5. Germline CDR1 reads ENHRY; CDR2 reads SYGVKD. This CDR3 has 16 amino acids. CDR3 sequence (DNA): TGTGCCATCAGTGAGCGCGGGACTAGCGGGGAGAATGAGCAGTTCTTC. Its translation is CAISERGTSGENEQFF.

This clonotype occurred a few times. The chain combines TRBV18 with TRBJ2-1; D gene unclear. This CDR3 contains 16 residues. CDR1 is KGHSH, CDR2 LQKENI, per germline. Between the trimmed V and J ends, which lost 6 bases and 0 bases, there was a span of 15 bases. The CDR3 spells CASSKGSQSSYNEQFF. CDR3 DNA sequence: TGTGCCAGCTCCAAGGGCTCGCAGAGCTCCTACAATGAGCAGTTCTTC.

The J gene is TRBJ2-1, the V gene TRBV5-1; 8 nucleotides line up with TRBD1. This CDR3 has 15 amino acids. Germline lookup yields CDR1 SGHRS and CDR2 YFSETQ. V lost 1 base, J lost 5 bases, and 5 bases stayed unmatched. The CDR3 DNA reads TGCGCCAGCAGCTTGACAGGGGGTATGGACAATGAGCAGTTCTTC. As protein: CASSLTGGMDNEQFF.

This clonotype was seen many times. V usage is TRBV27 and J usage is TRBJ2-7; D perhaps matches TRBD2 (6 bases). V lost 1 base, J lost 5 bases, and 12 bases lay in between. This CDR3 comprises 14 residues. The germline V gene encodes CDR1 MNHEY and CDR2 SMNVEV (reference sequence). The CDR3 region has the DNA TGTGCCAGCAGTTTATGGGGGAAGCGGGACGAGCAGTACTTC. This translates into CASSLWGKRDEQYF.

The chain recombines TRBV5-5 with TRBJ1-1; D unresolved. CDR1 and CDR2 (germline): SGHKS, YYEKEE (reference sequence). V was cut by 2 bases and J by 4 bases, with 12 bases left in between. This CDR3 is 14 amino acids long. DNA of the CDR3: TGTGCCAGCAGCTTTCCTGCTCTACCCACTGAAGCTTTCTTT. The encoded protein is CASSFPALPTEAFF.

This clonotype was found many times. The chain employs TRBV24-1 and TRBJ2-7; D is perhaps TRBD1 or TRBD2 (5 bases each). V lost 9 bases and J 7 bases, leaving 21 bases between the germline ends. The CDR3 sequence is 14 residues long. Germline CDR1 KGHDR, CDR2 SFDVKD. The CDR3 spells CATGQAGSKDEQYF. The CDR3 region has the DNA TGTGCCACCGGCCAAGCAGGGAGCAAAGATGAGCAGTACTTC.

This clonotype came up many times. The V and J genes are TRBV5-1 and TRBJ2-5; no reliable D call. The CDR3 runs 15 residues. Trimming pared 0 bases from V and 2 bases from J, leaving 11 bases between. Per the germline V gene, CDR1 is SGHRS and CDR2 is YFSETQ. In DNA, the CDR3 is TGCGCCAGCAGCTTGGCCAGGAAAATTCAAGAGACCCAGTACTTC. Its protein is CASSLARKIQETQYF. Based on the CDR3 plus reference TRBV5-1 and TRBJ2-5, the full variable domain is KAGVTQTPRYLIKTRGQQVTLSCSPISGHRSVSWYQQTPGQGLQFLFEYFSETQRNKGNFPGRFSGRQFSNSRSEMNVSTLELGDSALYLCASSLARKIQETQYFGPGTRLLVL.

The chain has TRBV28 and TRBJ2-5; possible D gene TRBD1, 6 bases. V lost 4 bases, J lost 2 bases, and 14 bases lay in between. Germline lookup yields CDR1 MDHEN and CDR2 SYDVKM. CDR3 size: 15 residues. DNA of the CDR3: TGTGCCAGCAGTTCTGGGGACAAAGTACAAGAGACCCAGTACTTC. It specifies CASSSGDKVQETQYF. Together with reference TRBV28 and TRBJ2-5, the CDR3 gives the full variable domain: DVKVTQSSRYLVKRTGEKVFLECVQDMDHENMFWYRQDPGLGLRLIYFSYDVKMKEKGDIPEGYSVSREKKERFSLILESASTNQTSMYLCASSSGDKVQETQYFGPGTRLLVL.

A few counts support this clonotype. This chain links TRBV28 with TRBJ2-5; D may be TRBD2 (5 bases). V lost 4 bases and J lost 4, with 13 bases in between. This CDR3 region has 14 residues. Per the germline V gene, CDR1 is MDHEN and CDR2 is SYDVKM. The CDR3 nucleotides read TGTGCCAGCAGTTATCTAGCTGTGAGAGAGACCCAGTACTTC. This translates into CASSYLAVRETQYF.

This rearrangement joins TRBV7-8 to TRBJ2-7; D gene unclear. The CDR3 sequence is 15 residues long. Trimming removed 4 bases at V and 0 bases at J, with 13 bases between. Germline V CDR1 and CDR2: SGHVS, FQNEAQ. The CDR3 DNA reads TGTGCCAGCAGCTCTAAGAAGGCAAGCTCCTACGAGCAGTACTTC. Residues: CASSSKKASSYEQYF.

The CDR3 sequence: CASTSPDRAYEQYF. CDR3 bases: TGTGCCAGCACCTCACCCGACAGGGCCTACGAGCAGTACTTC. This chain connects TRBV6-2 or TRBV6-3 to TRBJ2-7; 7 nucleotides agree with TRBD1. With 7 bases clipped from V and 2 bases from J, the junction kept 8 bases outside the gene matches. The CDR3 is 14 amino acids. Germline CDR1 is MNHEY and CDR2 is SVGEGT.

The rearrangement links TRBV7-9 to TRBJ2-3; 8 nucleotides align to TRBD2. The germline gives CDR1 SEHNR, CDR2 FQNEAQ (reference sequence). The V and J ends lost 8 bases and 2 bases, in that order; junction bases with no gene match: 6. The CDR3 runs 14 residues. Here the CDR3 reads CASSGGRVTDTQYF. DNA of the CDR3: TGTGCCAGCTCGGGGGGGCGAGTCACAGATACGCAGTATTTT.

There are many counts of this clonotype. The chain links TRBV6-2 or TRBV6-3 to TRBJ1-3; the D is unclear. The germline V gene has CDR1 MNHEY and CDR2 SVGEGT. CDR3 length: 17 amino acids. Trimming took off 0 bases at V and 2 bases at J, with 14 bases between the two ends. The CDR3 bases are TGTGCCAGCAGTTACTCGGAGCAAGTACGCCCTGGAAACACCATATATTTT. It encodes CASSYSEQVRPGNTIYF.

CDR3 DNA sequence: TGTGCCAGCAGCCCCGTCAGGGGGACAGATACGCAGTATTTT. As protein: CASSPVRGTDTQYF. The chain links TRBV6-1 to TRBJ2-3, with 7 bases lining up with TRBD1. Germline lookup yields CDR1 MNHNS and CDR2 SASEGT. V shed 6 bases, J shed 3 bases, and the junction held 6 bases outside the gene matches. CDR3 size: 14 residues.

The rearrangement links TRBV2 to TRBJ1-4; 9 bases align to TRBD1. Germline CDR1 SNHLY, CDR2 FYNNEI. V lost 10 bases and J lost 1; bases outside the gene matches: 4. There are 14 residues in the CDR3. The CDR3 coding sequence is TGTGCCATCCCGACAGGGGGAACTAATGAAAAACTGTTTTTT. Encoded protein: CAIPTGGTNEKLFF.

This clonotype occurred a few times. The CDR3 region has the DNA TGTGCCAGCAGCTCCCCTTTGGGGGGGGAAGGGGGGGAGCAGTACTTC. Translation: CASSSPLGGEGGEQYF. This chain joins TRBV7-6 and TRBJ2-7; weak D call: TRBD2 (7 bases). The CDR3 extends over 16 amino acids. Germline V gene sequence: CDR1 SGHVS, CDR2 FNYEAQ. Trimming removed 4 bases from V and 7 bases from J, with 23 bases in between.

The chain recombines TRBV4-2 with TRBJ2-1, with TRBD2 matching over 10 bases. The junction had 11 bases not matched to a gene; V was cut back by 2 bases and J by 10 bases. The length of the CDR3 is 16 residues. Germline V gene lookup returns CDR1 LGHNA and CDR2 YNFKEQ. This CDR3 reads CASSQRPLAGRREQFF. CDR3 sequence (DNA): TGTGCCAGCAGCCAAAGGCCACTAGCGGGGCGGCGGGAGCAGTTCTTC.

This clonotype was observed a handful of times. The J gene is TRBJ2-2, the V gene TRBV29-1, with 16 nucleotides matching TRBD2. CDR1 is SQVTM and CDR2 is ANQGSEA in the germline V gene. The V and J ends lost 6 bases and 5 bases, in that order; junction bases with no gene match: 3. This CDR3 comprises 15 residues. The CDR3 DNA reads TGCAGCGTAAAGGGACTAGCGGGAGGGACCGGGGAGCTGTTTTTT. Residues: CSVKGLAGGTGELFF.

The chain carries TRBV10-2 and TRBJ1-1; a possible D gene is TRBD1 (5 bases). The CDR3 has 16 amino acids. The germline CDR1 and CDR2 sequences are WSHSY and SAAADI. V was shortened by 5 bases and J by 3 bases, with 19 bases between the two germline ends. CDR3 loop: CASSPGTRETDTEAFF. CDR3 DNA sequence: TGCGCCAGCAGTCCGGGGACCAGGGAAACTGACACTGAAGCTTTCTTT.

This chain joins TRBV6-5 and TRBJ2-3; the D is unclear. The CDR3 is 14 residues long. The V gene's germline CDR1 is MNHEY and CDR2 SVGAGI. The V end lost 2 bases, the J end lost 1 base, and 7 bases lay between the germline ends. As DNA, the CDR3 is TGTGCCAGCAGTTACGGGCTCCGCACAGATACGCAGTATTTT. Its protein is CASSYGLRTDTQYF.

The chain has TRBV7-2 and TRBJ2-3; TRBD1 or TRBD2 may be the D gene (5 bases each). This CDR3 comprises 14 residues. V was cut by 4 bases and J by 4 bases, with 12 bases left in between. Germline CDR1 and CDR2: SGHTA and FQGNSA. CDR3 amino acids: CASSSRGPPDTQYF. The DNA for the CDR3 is TGTGCCAGCAGCTCCCGGGGCCCACCAGATACGCAGTATTTT.

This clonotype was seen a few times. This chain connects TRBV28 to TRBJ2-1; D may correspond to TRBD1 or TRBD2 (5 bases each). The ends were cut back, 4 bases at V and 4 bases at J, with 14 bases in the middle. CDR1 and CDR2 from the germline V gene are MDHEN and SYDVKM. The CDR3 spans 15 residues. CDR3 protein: CASSSIGGRYNEQFF. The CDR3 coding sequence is TGTGCCAGCAGTTCCATTGGGGGTCGGTACAATGAGCAGTTCTTC.

CDR3 coding DNA: TGTGCCAGCAGTTACTTGACAGGAGACTCTGGGGCCAACGTCCTGACTTTC. It is translated as CASSYLTGDSGANVLTF. The chain employs TRBV6-5 and TRBJ2-6; weak D call: TRBD1 (6 bases). The germline gives CDR1 MNHEY, CDR2 SVGAGI. Trimming stripped 1 base from V and 0 bases from J, with 10 bases between. The length of the CDR3 is 17 residues.

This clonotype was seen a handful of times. The chain's CDR3 is CASSQDNRGRQAFF. The CDR3 DNA reads as TGCGCCAGCAGCCAAGATAACAGGGGGCGACAAGCTTTCTTT. This chain uses TRBV4-3 with TRBJ1-1; 9 nucleotides line up with TRBD1. The CDR3 is 14 residues long. Trimming removed 0 bases from V and 9 bases from J; junction bases left unmatched: 5. Germline V gives CDR1 LGHNA, CDR2 YSLEER.

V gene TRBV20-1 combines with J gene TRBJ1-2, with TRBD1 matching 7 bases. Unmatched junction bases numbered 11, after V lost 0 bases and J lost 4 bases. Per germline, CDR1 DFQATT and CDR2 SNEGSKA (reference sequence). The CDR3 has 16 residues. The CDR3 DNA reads TGCAGTGCTAGAGATACTAGTCAGGGACAGAGCTATGGCTACACCTTC. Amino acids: CSARDTSQGQSYGYTF.

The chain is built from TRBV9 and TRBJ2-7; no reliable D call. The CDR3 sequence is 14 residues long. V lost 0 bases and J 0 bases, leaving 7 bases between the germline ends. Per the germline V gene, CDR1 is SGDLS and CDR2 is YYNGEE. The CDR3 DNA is TGTGCCAGCAGCGTAGAGGTAAGCTCCTACGAGCAGTACTTC. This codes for CASSVEVSSYEQYF.

CDR3 region: CASSYAFNRRGTEAFF. The CDR3 DNA reads TGTGCCAGCAGTTACGCGTTCAACCGCCGCGGCACTGAAGCTTTCTTT. This chain connects TRBV6-5 to TRBJ1-1; D is ambiguous. The V end lost 2 bases, the J end lost 4 bases, and 17 bases lay between the germline ends. Germline values: CDR1 MNHEY, CDR2 SVGAGI. This CDR3 is 16 amino acids long.